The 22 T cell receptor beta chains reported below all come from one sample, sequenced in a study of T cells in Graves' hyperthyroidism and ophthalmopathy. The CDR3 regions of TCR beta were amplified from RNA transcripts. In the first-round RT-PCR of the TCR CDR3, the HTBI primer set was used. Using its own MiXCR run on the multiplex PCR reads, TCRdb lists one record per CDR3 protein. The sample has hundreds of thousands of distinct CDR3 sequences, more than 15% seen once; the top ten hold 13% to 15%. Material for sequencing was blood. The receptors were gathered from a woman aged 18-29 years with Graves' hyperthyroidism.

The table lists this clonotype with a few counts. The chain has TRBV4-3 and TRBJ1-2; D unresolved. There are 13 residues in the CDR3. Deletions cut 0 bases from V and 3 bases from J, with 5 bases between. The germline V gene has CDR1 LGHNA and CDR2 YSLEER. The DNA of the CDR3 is TGCGCCAGCAGCCAAGATTCAGACTATGGCTACACCTTC. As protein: CASSQDSDYGYTF.

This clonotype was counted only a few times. The CDR3 spells CASSLQQGDEQYF. The CDR3 bases are TGCGCCAGCAGCTTGCAGCAGGGGGACGAGCAGTACTTC. This rearrangement joins TRBV5-1 to TRBJ2-7, with TRBD1 matching over 7 bases. The CDR3 totals 13 residues. Germline loops: CDR1 SGHRS, CDR2 YFSETQ. V shed 1 base and J 5 bases; nucleotides not matched to a gene: 3.

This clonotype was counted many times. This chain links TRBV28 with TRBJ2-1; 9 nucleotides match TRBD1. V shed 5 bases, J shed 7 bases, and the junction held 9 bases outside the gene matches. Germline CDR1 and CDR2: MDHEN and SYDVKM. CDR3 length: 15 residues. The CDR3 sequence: CASSPRTGADNEQFF. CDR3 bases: TGTGCCAGCAGTCCTCGGACAGGGGCGGATAATGAGCAGTTCTTC.

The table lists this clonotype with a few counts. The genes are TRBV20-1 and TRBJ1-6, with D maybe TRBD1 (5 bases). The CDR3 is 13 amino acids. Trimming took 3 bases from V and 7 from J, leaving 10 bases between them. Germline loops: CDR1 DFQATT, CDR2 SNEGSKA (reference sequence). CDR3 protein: CSASREGNSPLHF. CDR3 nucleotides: TGCAGTGCTAGCAGGGAAGGCAATTCACCCCTCCACTTT.

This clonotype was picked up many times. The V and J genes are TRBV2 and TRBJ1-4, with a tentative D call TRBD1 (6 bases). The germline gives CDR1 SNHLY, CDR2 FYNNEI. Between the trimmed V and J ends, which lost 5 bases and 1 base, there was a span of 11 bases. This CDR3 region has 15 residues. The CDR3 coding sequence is TGTGCCAGCAGTAAACAGGGTCTAACTAATGAAAAACTGTTTTTT. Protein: CASSKQGLTNEKLFF.

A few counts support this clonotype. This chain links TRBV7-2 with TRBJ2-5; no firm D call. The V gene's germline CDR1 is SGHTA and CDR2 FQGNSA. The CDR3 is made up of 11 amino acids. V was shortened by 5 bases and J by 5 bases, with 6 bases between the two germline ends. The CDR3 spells CASSPTETQYF. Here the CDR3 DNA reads TGTGCCAGCAGCCCTACGGAGACCCAGTACTTC.

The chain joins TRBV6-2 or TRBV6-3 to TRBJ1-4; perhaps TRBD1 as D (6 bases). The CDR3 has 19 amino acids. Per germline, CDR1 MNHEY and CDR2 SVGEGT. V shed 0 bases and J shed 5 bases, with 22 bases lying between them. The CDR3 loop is CASSYSKRGFPSLNEKLFF. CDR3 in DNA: TGTGCCAGCAGTTACTCGAAAAGGGGGTTCCCAAGTTTAAATGAAAAACTGTTTTTT.

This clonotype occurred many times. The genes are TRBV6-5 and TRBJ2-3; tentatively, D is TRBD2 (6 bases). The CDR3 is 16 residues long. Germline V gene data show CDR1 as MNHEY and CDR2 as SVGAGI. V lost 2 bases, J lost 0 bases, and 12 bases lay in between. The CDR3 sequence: CASSYRRGFSTDTQYF. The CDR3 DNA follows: TGTGCCAGCAGTTACAGGCGGGGCTTTAGCACAGATACGCAGTATTTT.

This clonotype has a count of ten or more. This chain's CDR3 is CASSKDRWGNEQFF. For the CDR3, the DNA is TGTGCCAGCAGCAAAGACAGATGGGGCAATGAGCAGTTCTTC. The chain joins TRBV2 to TRBJ2-1; perhaps TRBD1 as D (5 bases). CDR1 is SNHLY and CDR2 is FYNNEI in the germline V gene. The CDR3 contains 14 residues. V was clipped by 6 bases and J by 6 bases, with 15 bases between them.

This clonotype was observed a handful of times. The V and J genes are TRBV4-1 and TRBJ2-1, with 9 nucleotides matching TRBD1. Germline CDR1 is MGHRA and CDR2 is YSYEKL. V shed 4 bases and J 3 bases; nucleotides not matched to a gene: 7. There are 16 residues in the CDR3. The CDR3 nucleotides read TGCGCCAGCAGCCTTTTTACAGGGGGCTACTACAATGAGCAGTTCTTC. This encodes CASSLFTGGYYNEQFF.

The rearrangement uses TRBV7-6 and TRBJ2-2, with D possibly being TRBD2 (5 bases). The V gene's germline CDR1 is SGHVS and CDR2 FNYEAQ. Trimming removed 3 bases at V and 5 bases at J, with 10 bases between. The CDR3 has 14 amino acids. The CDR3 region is CASSFPRGTGELFF. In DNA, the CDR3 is TGTGCCAGCAGCTTCCCCAGAGGGACCGGGGAGCTGTTTTTT.

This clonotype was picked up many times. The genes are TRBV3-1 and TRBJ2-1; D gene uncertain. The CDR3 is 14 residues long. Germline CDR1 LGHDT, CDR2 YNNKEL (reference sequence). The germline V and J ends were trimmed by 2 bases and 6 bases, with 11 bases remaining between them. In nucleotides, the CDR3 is TGTGCCAGCAGCCAACTACAACGCGGCAATGAGCAGTTCTTC. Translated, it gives CASSQLQRGNEQFF.

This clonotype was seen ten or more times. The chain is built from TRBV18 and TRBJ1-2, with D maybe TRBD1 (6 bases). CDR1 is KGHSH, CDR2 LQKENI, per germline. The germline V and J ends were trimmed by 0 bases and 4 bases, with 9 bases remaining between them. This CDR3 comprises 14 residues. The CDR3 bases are TGTGCCAGCTCACCACCGGGGGGCTTCTATGGCTACACCTTC. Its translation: CASSPPGGFYGYTF.

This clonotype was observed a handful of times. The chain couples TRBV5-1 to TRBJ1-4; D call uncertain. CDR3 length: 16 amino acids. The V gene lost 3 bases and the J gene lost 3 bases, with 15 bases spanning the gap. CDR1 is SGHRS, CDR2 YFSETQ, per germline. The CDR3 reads CASSSDGTIANEKLFF. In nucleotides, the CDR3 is TGCGCCAGCAGCTCGGACGGCACAATCGCTAATGAAAAACTGTTTTTT.

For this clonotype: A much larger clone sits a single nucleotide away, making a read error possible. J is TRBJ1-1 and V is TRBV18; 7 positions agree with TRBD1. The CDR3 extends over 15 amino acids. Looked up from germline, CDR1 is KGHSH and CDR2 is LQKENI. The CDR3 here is CAGSHPGRQGTEAFF. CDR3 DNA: TGTGCCGGCTCACATCCGGGAAGACAGGGCACTGAAGCTTTCTTT.

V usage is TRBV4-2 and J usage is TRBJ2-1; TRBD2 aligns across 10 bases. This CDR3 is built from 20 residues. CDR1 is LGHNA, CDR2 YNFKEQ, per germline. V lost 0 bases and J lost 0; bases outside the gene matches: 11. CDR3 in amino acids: CASSQDFAASGGGSYNEQFF. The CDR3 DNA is TGTGCCAGCAGCCAAGATTTCGCGGCTAGCGGGGGCGGCTCCTACAATGAGCAGTTCTTC.

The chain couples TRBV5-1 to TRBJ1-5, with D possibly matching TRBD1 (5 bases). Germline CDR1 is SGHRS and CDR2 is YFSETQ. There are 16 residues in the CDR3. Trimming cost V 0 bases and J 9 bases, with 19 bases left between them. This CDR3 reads CASSLDWDPIRSPQHF. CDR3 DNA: TGCGCCAGCAGCTTGGATTGGGACCCCATTAGATCGCCCCAGCATTTT.

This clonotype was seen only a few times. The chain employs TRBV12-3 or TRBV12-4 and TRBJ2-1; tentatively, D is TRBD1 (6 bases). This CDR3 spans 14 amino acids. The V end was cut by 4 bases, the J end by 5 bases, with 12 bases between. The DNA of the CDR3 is TGTGCCAGCAGTTGGGGGAAGGGGGACAATGAGCAGTTCTTC. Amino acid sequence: CASSWGKGDNEQFF.

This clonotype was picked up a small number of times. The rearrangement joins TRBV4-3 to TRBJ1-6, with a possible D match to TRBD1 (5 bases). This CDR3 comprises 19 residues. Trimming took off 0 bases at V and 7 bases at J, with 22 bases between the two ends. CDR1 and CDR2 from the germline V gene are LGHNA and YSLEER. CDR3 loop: CASSQDVFWTRSLNSPLHF. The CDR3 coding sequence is TGCGCCAGCAGCCAAGATGTTTTTTGGACAAGATCATTAAATTCACCCCTCCACTTT.

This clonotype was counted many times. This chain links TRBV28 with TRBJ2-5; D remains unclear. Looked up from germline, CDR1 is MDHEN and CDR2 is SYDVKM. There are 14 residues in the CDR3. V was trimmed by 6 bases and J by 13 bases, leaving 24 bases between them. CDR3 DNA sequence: TGTGCCAGCAGCCTCCCAGCCAGTGGAACCCGCCGGTACTTC. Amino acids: CASSLPASGTRRYF. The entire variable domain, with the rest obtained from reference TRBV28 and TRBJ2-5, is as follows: DVKVTQSSRYLVKRTGEKVFLECVQDMDHENMFWYRQDPGLGLRLIYFSYDVKMKEKGDIPEGYSVSREKKERFSLILESASTNQTSMYLCASSLPASGTRRYFGPGTRLLVL.

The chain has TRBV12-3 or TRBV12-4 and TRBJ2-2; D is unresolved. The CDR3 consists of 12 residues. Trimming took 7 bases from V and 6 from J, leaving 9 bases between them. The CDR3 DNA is TGTGCCAGCAACCTCCCCCCCGGGGAGCTGTTTTTT. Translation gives CASNLPPGELFF.

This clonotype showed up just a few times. DNA for the CDR3: TGCAGTGCTAGAGAAAACAGGGGATATCTGGGCTACACCTTC. Residues: CSARENRGYLGYTF. V usage is TRBV20-1 and J usage is TRBJ1-2; 7 bases agree with TRBD1. With 0 bases clipped from V and 8 bases from J, the junction kept 9 bases outside the gene matches. The CDR3 is 14 amino acids. Germline values: CDR1 DFQATT, CDR2 SNEGSKA (reference sequence).